This is a list of T cell receptor beta chains from one sample in a study of T cell repertoires in cytomegalovirus infection. MiXCR, applied by TCRdb to the reads, yields one record per CDR3 protein. The table records about 490,000 distinct CDR3 sequences, more than 20% of them present only once. The sequencing input was PBMCs. These receptors were obtained from a human donor in good health (CMV status not recorded). Some clones in this sample may be carry-over from other donors' samples. Each CDR3 is given with its conserved first and last residue. A D gene is named only where the DNA matches it firmly. A row's size may be missing; if present it is once, few, many or a size class.

clone size: NA; D gene: NA; V gene: TRBV5-1; J gene: TRBJ1-1; CDR3 DNA: TGCGCCAGCAGCTTGGCCCCGACCCCCAACACTGAAGCTTTCTTT; CDR3 protein: CASSLAPTPNTEAFF
clone size: NA; D gene: NA; V gene: TRBV10-3; J gene: TRBJ2-7; CDR3 DNA: TGTGCCATCAGTGAGTCGAAACGGGAAACGGGGGAGCAGTACTTC; CDR3 protein: CAISESKRETGEQYF
clone size: few; D gene: NA; V gene: TRBV7-9; J gene: TRBJ1-2; CDR3 DNA: TGTGCCAGCCAAGCAGGGGACCGTCATCTATATGGCTACACCTTC; CDR3 protein: CASQAGDRHLYGYTF
clone size: few; D gene: NA; V gene: TRBV9; J gene: TRBJ2-3; CDR3 DNA: TGTGCCAGCAGCGTACACGTGGACAGACTCAATACGCAGTATTTT; CDR3 protein: CASSVHVDRLNTQYF
clone size: few; D gene: TRBD1; V gene: TRBV24-1; J gene: TRBJ2-2; CDR3 DNA: TGTGCCACCAGTGACCCCGGGACAGGATCCACCGGGGAGCTGTTTTTT; CDR3 protein: CATSDPGTGSTGELFF
clone size: NA; D gene: TRBD1; V gene: TRBV5-8; J gene: TRBJ1-2; CDR3 DNA: TGTGCCAGCAGCTTGCTACAGGGGGCGGGAAACTATGGCTACACCTTC; CDR3 protein: CASSLLQGAGNYGYTF
clone size: NA; D gene: NA; V gene: TRBV6-2/TRBV6-3; J gene: TRBJ2-2; CDR3 DNA: TGTGCCAGCAGTTACGGGGGAAACACCGGGGAGCTGTTTTTT; CDR3 protein: CASSYGGNTGELFF
clone size: NA; D gene: NA; V gene: TRBV19; J gene: TRBJ1-1; CDR3 DNA: TGTGCCAGCGAGAGGGCTGGGGGCGGGAACACTGAAGCTTTCTTT; CDR3 protein: CASERAGGGNTEAFF
clone size: NA; D gene: TRBD1; V gene: TRBV4-1; J gene: TRBJ1-4; CDR3 DNA: TGCGCCAGCAGCCAAGAGGGACAGTGGGGGAATGAAAAACTGTTTTTT; CDR3 protein: CASSQEGQWGNEKLFF
clone size: NA; D gene: NA; V gene: TRBV5-3; J gene: TRBJ1-1; CDR3 DNA: TGTGCCAGAAGCTTTCATGAAATTTGTAATGGTGCAATGAACACTGAAGCTTTCTTT; CDR3 protein: CARSFHEICNGAMNTEAFF
clone size: NA; D gene: TRBD2; V gene: TRBV9; J gene: TRBJ2-3; CDR3 DNA: TGTGCCAGCAGCGTAATAGCGGGAGCTAGCACAGATACGCAGTATTTT; CDR3 protein: CASSVIAGASTDTQYF
clone size: NA; D gene: NA; V gene: TRBV6-2/TRBV6-3; J gene: TRBJ2-7; CDR3 DNA: TGTGCCAGCAATAAACCGGGACACGGCTACGAGCAGTACTTC; CDR3 protein: CASNKPGHGYEQYF